The 27 T cell receptor beta chains below were found in one sample sequenced in a study of beta chain features in type 1 diabetes. As every portion of the isolated RNA was reverse transcribed, the sequencing read expressed TCRB transcripts. Sequencing was performed with immunoSEQ multiplex PCR; in TCRdb, only in-frame clones are kept and a portion is missing. This table holds almost 250,000 clones, roughly 13% found once. Sequenced material: naive CD4+ T cells from blood. These receptors were taken from a woman aged 40 to 49 in good health.

This rearrangement joins TRBV10-3 to TRBJ2-2; 10 bases line up with TRBD2. This CDR3 has 18 residues. The V segment lost 6 bases and the J segment 7 bases; nucleotides outside the gene matches: 17. CDR1 is ENHRY, CDR2 SYGVKD, per germline. The CDR3 DNA reads TGTGCCATCAGGCGGGCCAAGGAACTAGCGGGGATGTACGGGGAGCTGTTTTTT. This translates into CAIRRAKELAGMYGELFF.

The chain employs TRBV5-1 and TRBJ2-7; 13 bases map to TRBD2. The germline CDR1 and CDR2 sequences are SGHRS and YFSETQ. CDR3 length equals 16 residues. With 1 base clipped from V and 3 bases from J, the junction kept 4 bases outside the gene matches. CDR3 in amino acids: CASSLSGTSGVYEQYF. As DNA, the CDR3 is TGCGCCAGCAGCTTGTCCGGGACTAGCGGGGTCTACGAGCAGTACTTC.

This clone showed up just a few times. The J gene is TRBJ2-3, the V gene TRBV27; 7 positions match TRBD1. Trimming cost V 5 bases and J 0 bases; bases outside gene matches: 8. CDR1 MNHEY and CDR2 SMNVEV come from the germline V gene (reference sequence). The CDR3 is 16 residues long. CDR3 in amino acids: CASSARQGMSTDTQYF. In nucleotides, the CDR3 is TGTGCCAGCAGTGCCCGACAGGGTATGAGCACAGATACGCAGTATTTT.

This clone has only a few counts. The chain has TRBV4-1 and TRBJ1-5, with a weak D call TRBD1 (6 bases). This CDR3 region has 17 residues. From germline, CDR1 is MGHRA and CDR2 YSYEKL. Between the trimmed V and J ends, which lost 0 bases and 4 bases, there was a span of 16 bases. The CDR3 is CASSQDGNRAGNQPQHF. CDR3 DNA sequence: TGCGCCAGCAGCCAAGATGGGAACAGGGCTGGGAATCAGCCCCAGCATTTT.

The chain employs TRBV5-1 and TRBJ2-6; 11 bases agree with TRBD1. The V gene's germline CDR1 is SGHRS and CDR2 YFSETQ. This CDR3 is built from 17 residues. V gave up 4 bases and J gave up 2 bases; unmatched junction bases: 5. CDR3 residues: CASSLRTGGAGANVLTF. The CDR3 coding sequence is TGCGCCAGCAGCCTTAGGACAGGGGGCGCTGGGGCCAACGTCCTGACTTTC.

The J gene is TRBJ1-1, the V gene TRBV7-6; D unclear. This CDR3 comprises 13 residues. V was shortened by 4 bases and J by 1 base, with 7 bases between the two germline ends. Germline V lookup: CDR1 SGHVS, CDR2 FNYEAQ. The CDR3 protein is CASSSRGNTEAFF. DNA for the CDR3: TGTGCCAGCAGCTCGCGTGGGAACACTGAAGCTTTCTTT. The variable domain in full, with the rest retrieved from reference TRBV7-6 and TRBJ1-1, is GAGVSQSPRYKVTKRGQDVALRCDPISGHVSLYWYRQALGQGPEFLTYFNYEAQQDKSGLPNDRFSAERPEGSISTLTIQRTEQRDSAMYRCASSSRGNTEAFFGQGTRLTVV.

The J gene is TRBJ2-3, the V gene TRBV18; possibly TRBD1 for D (5 bases). The V end lost 5 bases, the J end lost 4 bases, and 10 bases lay between the germline ends. CDR1 and CDR2 (germline): KGHSH, LQKENI. The CDR3 consists of 13 residues. CDR3 in DNA: TGTGCCAGCTCAAAGCCGACAGCAGATACGCAGTATTTT. This sequence encodes CASSKPTADTQYF.

The genes are TRBV28 and TRBJ2-7; 9 bases map to TRBD2. Germline loops: CDR1 MDHEN, CDR2 SYDVKM. V lost 1 base to trimming and J lost 2 bases; unmatched junction nucleotides: 0. The CDR3 has 14 amino acids. CDR3 sequence reads: CASSLLAGAYEQYF. CDR3 in DNA: TGTGCCAGCAGTTTATTAGCGGGGGCCTACGAGCAGTACTTC.

CDR3 sequence: CASSLIDTGDGQYF. For the CDR3, the DNA is TGTGCCAGCAGCTTAATTGATACAGGGGATGGGCAGTACTTC. The V call is TRBV7-9, the J call TRBJ2-7, with 7 bases matching TRBD1. This CDR3 comprises 14 residues. Germline CDR1 SEHNR, CDR2 FQNEAQ (reference sequence). The trim removed 2 bases at V and 9 bases at J, leaving 10 bases unmatched.

This clone was observed a few times. The CDR3: CASSLGTGGSSDTQYF. The CDR3, as DNA: TGTGCCAGCAGCTTAGGGACGGGGGGTTCGTCAGATACGCAGTATTTT. The chain couples TRBV7-6 to TRBJ2-3, with 7 bases lining up with TRBD2. This CDR3 has 16 residues. Germline V gene lookup returns CDR1 SGHVS and CDR2 FNYEAQ. Trimming took 1 base from V and 4 from J; bases not matched to a gene: 8. The whole variable domain, filled in from reference TRBV7-6 and TRBJ2-3, reads GAGVSQSPRYKVTKRGQDVALRCDPISGHVSLYWYRQALGQGPEFLTYFNYEAQQDKSGLPNDRFSAERPEGSISTLTIQRTEQRDSAMYRCASSLGTGGSSDTQYFGPGTRLTVL.

The V and J genes are TRBV29-1 and TRBJ2-5; TRBD2 aligns across 10 bases. The length of the CDR3 is 14 residues. J gave up 5 bases and V 7 bases, and 10 bases lay outside the gene matches. The germline gives CDR1 SQVTM, CDR2 ANQGSEA. CDR3 region: CSARQAGGPETQYF. For the CDR3, the DNA is TGCAGCGCCCGCCAAGCGGGGGGGCCCGAGACCCAGTACTTC.

This clone was counted between two and nine times. The chain combines TRBV29-1 with TRBJ2-5, with 8 bases that match TRBD1. CDR3 length: 13 amino acids. CDR1 SQVTM and CDR2 ANQGSEA come from the germline V gene. With V trimmed by 6 bases and J by 4 bases, 7 bases remained unmatched. CDR3 sequence reads: CSVSGGVGETQYF. The DNA of the CDR3 is TGCAGCGTCTCAGGGGGCGTGGGAGAGACCCAGTACTTC.

This clone showed up just a few times. This chain uses TRBV4-1 with TRBJ2-1; TRBD2 is a possible D gene (5 bases). The germline gives CDR1 MGHRA, CDR2 YSYEKL. The length of the CDR3 is 13 residues. V gave up 1 base and J gave up 8 bases, with 9 bases separating them. The CDR3 DNA reads TGCGCCAGCAGCCAAGCGGGGATCGATGAGCAGTTCTTC. Its translation: CASSQAGIDEQFF.

The chain couples TRBV7-2 to TRBJ2-2; D possibly corresponds to TRBD2 (5 bases). CDR1 is SGHTA and CDR2 is FQGNSA in the germline V gene. Trimming stripped 0 bases from V and 2 bases from J, with 16 bases between. The CDR3 runs to 18 residues. The CDR3 DNA is TGTGCCAGCAGCTTAGCGCTCGGGTCCGGGGTAAACACCGGGGAGCTGTTTTTT. Protein: CASSLALGSGVNTGELFF.

This clone was observed a handful of times. The rearrangement uses TRBV19 and TRBJ1-6, with a possible D match to TRBD1 (6 bases). The ends were cut back, 7 bases at V and 7 bases at J, with 14 bases in the middle. The CDR3 loop spans 14 amino acids. The germline V gene encodes CDR1 LNHDA and CDR2 SQIVND (reference sequence). The CDR3 here is CASNAGAANSPLHF. DNA of the CDR3: TGTGCCAGTAACGCGGGGGCGGCCAATTCACCCCTCCACTTT.

This clone has a count of ten or more. This chain connects TRBV19 to TRBJ2-6, with D possibly TRBD1 on 6 matching bases. V lost 10 bases and J lost 4, with 17 bases in between. CDR1 is LNHDA, CDR2 SQIVND, per germline (reference sequence). The CDR3 has 15 amino acids. The CDR3 loop reads CATRGGRSGANVLTF. The CDR3 DNA sequence: TGTGCCACCCGAGGGGGACGGTCCGGGGCCAACGTCCTGACTTTC.

This clone appeared a few times. The chain has TRBV10-1 and TRBJ2-5; 13 bases map to TRBD2. Unmatched junction bases numbered 0, after V lost 8 bases and J lost 3 bases. Germline loops: CDR1 WNHNN, CDR2 SYGVQD (reference sequence). This CDR3 region has 13 residues. DNA for the CDR3: TGCGCCAGCGGACTAGCGGGGGAAGAGACCCAGTACTTC. The encoded protein is CASGLAGEETQYF.

This clone was detected only a few times. The rearrangement links TRBV7-9 to TRBJ2-7; tentatively, D is TRBD1 (5 bases). The CDR3 spans 16 residues. Per germline, CDR1 SEHNR and CDR2 FQNEAQ (reference sequence). Trimming shortened V by 2 bases and J by 7 bases, and 21 bases separated the two germline ends. The CDR3 nucleotides read TGTGCCAGCAGCTTATGGGGCAGCGACCTTACGAGTGAGCAGTACTTC. It translates to CASSLWGSDLTSEQYF.

J is TRBJ1-2 and V is TRBV5-1, with D uncertain. Germline CDR1 is SGHRS and CDR2 is YFSETQ. The CDR3 loop spans 14 amino acids. Trimming left V 2 bases short and J 1 base short, with 9 bases between. CDR3: CASSLTGFNYGYTF. The CDR3 nucleotides read TGCGCCAGCAGCTTAACGGGTTTTAACTATGGCTACACCTTC.

Ten or more counts support this clone. This chain uses TRBV4-2 with TRBJ2-4, with D unresolved. V was pared by 0 bases and J by 0 bases, with 6 bases between. Looked up from germline, CDR1 is LGHNA and CDR2 is YNFKEQ. The CDR3 contains 15 residues. In DNA, the CDR3 is TGTGCCAGCAGCCAAGATCCGTTAGCCAAAAACATTCAGTACTTC. It codes for CASSQDPLAKNIQYF.

This chain connects TRBV19 to TRBJ2-7; 7 bases fit TRBD2. The J segment lost 2 bases and the V segment lost 3 bases, leaving 7 bases of the junction unmatched. The CDR3 is 15 residues long. Germline lookup yields CDR1 LNHDA and CDR2 SQIVND (reference sequence). The CDR3 sequence is CASSIGGLETYEQYF. In DNA form, the CDR3 reads TGTGCCAGTAGTATTGGCGGACTAGAAACCTACGAGCAGTACTTC.

This clone has more than one count but fewer than ten. The chain joins TRBV9 to TRBJ2-7; D may be TRBD1 (6 bases). V lost 3 bases and J lost 6, with 10 bases in between. The CDR3 is 12 amino acids. Germline CDR1 SGDLS, CDR2 YYNGEE. The chain's CDR3 is CASSETGSEQYF. CDR3 nucleotide sequence: TGTGCCAGCAGCGAGACAGGAAGCGAGCAGTACTTC.

This chain uses TRBV18 with TRBJ1-2; D ambiguous. Germline values: CDR1 KGHSH, CDR2 LQKENI. The germline V and J ends were trimmed by 5 bases and 8 bases, with 18 bases remaining between them. The CDR3 covers 14 residues. The CDR3 here is CASSNTRGKEGYTF. The CDR3 region has the DNA TGTGCCAGCTCAAATACCAGAGGGAAGGAAGGCTACACCTTC.

The rearrangement joins TRBV19 to TRBJ2-7, with D perhaps matching TRBD2 (5 bases). The CDR3 runs 12 residues. The germline V gene has CDR1 LNHDA and CDR2 SQIVND (reference sequence). Trimming shortened V by 6 bases and J by 7 bases, and 13 bases separated the two germline ends. The CDR3 DNA reads as TGTGCCAGTAGCCAGGACTCCTGGGAGCAGTACTTC. Its protein product is CASSQDSWEQYF. The full variable domain, rest sourced from reference TRBV19 and TRBJ2-7, is DGGITQSPKYLFRKEGQNVTLSCEQNLNHDAMYWYRQDPGQGLRLIYYSQIVNDFQKGDIAEGYSVSREKKESFPLTVTSAQKNPTAFYLCASSQDSWEQYFGPGTRLTVT.

The chain carries TRBV5-4 and TRBJ2-7, with TRBD2 identical over 10 bases. CDR3 length: 15 residues. The germline V gene has CDR1 SGHNT and CDR2 YYREEE (reference sequence). Trimming took 4 bases from V and 2 from J; bases not matched to a gene: 6. The CDR3 DNA reads TGTGCCAGCAGCCCAGGACTAGCGGCGACCTACGAGCAGTACTTC. It is translated as CASSPGLAATYEQYF.

There are a few counts of this clone. The V gene is TRBV7-9, the J gene TRBJ2-3, with D perhaps TRBD1 (6 bases). Trimming removed 11 bases at V and 0 bases at J, with 18 bases between. The CDR3 spans 15 residues. CDR1 and CDR2 (germline): SEHNR, FQNEAQ (reference sequence). The CDR3 loop is CAGRGGKASTDTQYF. CDR3 DNA sequence: TGTGCCGGGCGAGGGGGAAAGGCTAGCACAGATACGCAGTATTTT.

The chain carries TRBV6-1 and TRBJ1-2; no clear D. This CDR3 comprises 10 residues. Per the germline V gene, CDR1 is MNHNS and CDR2 is SASEGT. V was clipped by 4 bases and J by 8 bases, with 5 bases between them. The CDR3 reads CASSVAGYTF. CDR3 coding DNA: TGTGCCAGCAGTGTGGCCGGCTACACCTTC.